This is a list of T cell receptor beta chains from one sample in a study of cytomegalovirus exposure and HLA in healthy donors. Repertoires were generated with immunoSEQ multiplex PCR, while TCRdb's copy carries only in-frame clones and drops some. Of some 140,000 clones in the sample, 80% to 90% are singletons; the top ten hold about 10%. The sequencing input was PBMCs. These receptors were collected from a woman between 18 and 30 years old in good health and CMV-seropositive. Each CDR3 is given with its conserved first and last residue.

TRBV10-3	TRBJ1-3	CAISESGRHLSSGNTIYF
TRBV19	TRBJ2-1	CASSISQGAGSEQFF
TRBV28	TRBJ1-1	CASSIPEWSGEAFF
TRBV9	TRBJ2-7	CASSPGVGFPSTEQYF
TRBV11-2	TRBJ2-5	CASGTVRGPVPETQYF
TRBV5-6	TRBJ1-5	CASSSEAGLNQPQHF
TRBV2	TRBJ2-7	CASSDLALYEQYF
TRBV6-5	TRBJ1-2	CASSDRGHYGYTF
TRBV7-2	TRBJ1-4	CASSPTRGAGEKLFF
TRBV7-8	TRBJ2-3	CASSWDRVFTDTQYF
TRBV28	TRBJ2-3	CASSSRYGTGGVGSTQYF
TRBV27	TRBJ2-1	CASSSAPTGYNEQFF
TRBV7-3	TRBJ2-5	CASSLNVGTGQETQYF
TRBV5-6	TRBJ2-1	CASSGGLAAYNEQFF
TRBV5-1	TRBJ1-1	CASSLVAGNTEAFF
TRBV28	TRBJ2-5	CASSRLKYKETQYF
TRBV2	TRBJ2-5	CASSVRTGQLLQETQYF
TRBV27	TRBJ1-1	CASSLRGNTEAFF
TRBV4-1	TRBJ2-1	CASSQVDIGFTGEQFF
TRBV28	TRBJ2-7	CASSLGPDRGGRSYEQYF
TRBV9	TRBJ2-3	CASSVNPGLAGGDTQYF
TRBV10-3	TRBJ1-3	CAISEDRAGNTIYF
TRBV9	TRBJ1-5	CASSASGGMGNQPQHF
TRBV6-5	TRBJ2-7	CASSPSAVSSYEQYF
TRBV18	TRBJ2-7	CASSPTPAGSEQYF
TRBV6-5	TRBJ2-1	CASSLDRGPEQFF
TRBV6-5	TRBJ1-2	CASSYSRGQGYGYTF
TRBV5-6	TRBJ2-3	CASSRGPVPDTQYF
TRBV5-4	TRBJ2-1	CASSLYTRRVGNEQFF
TRBV5-6	TRBJ1-6	CASSLEGAEYNSPLHF
TRBV19	TRBJ1-1	CASSVGGRTEAFF
TRBV4-2	TRBJ1-2	CASSHRTGDGYTF
TRBV11-2	TRBJ2-2	CASSLGNPIAGELFF
TRBV4-1	TRBJ1-3	CASSLQQGSGNTIYF
TRBV10-1	TRBJ2-1	CASSQGTSGYYNEQFF